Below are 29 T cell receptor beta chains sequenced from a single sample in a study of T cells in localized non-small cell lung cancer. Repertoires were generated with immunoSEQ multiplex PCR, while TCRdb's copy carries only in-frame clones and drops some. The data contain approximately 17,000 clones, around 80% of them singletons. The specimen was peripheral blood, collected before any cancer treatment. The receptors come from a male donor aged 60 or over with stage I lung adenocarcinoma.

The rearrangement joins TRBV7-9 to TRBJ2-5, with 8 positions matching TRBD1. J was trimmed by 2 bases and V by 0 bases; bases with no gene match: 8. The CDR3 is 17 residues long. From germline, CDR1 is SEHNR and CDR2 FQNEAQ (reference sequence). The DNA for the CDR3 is TGTGCCAGCAGCTTAGCCGCGGGGACAGGACATCAAGAGACCCAGTACTTC. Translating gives CASSLAAGTGHQETQYF.

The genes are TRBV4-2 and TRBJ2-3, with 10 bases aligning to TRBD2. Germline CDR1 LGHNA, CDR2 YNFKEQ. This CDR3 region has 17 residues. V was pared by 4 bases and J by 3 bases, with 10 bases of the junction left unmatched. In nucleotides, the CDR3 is TGTGCCAGCAGCCCTAGGACGGTAGCGGGGGGTACAGATACGCAGTATTTT. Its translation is CASSPRTVAGGTDTQYF.

CDR3 DNA: TGTGCCAGCGGGTTCAGATCACAGGGAGGTGGGGCCAACGTCCTGACTTTC. Protein product: CASGFRSQGGGANVLTF. V and J are TRBV27 and TRBJ2-6; D tentatively reads TRBD1 or TRBD2 (6 bases each). Trimming shortened V by 8 bases and J by 3 bases, and 20 bases separated the two germline ends. CDR1 and CDR2 from the germline V gene are MNHEY and SMNVEV (reference sequence). This CDR3 has 17 amino acids.

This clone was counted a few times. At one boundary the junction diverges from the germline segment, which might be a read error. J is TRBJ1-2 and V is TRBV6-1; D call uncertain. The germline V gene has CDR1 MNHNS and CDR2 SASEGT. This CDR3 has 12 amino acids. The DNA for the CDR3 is TGTGCCAGCAGCGAAGCGACATATGGCTACACCTTC. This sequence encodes CASSEATYGYTF.

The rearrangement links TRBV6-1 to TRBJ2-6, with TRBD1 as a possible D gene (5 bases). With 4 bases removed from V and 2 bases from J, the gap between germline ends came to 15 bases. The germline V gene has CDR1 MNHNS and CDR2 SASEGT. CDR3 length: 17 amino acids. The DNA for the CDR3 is TGTGCCAGCAGTGTCAGGGTCGGCCGGGCTGGGGCCAACGTCCTGACTTTC. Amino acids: CASSVRVGRAGANVLTF.

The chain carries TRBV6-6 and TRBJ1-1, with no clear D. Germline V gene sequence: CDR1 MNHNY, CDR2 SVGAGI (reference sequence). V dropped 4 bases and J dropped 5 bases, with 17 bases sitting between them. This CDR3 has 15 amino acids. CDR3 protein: CASSFRELRGTEAFF. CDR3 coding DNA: TGTGCCAGCAGTTTCCGAGAACTCCGAGGGACTGAAGCTTTCTTT.

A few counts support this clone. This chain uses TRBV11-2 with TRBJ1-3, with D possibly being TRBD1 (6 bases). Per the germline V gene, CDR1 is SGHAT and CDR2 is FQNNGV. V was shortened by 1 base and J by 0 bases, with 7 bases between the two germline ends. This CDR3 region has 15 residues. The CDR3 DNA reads TGTGCCAGCAGCTTAGCAGGGGTCTCTGGAAACACCATATATTTT. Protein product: CASSLAGVSGNTIYF.

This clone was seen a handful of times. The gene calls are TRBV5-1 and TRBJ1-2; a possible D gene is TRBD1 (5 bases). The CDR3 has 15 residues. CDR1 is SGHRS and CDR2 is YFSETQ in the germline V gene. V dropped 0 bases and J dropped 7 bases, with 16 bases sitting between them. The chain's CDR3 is CASSLAGDGLGGYTF. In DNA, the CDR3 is TGCGCCAGCAGCTTGGCGGGGGACGGGCTAGGTGGCTACACCTTC. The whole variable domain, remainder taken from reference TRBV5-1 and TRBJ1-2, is KAGVTQTPRYLIKTRGQQVTLSCSPISGHRSVSWYQQTPGQGLQFLFEYFSETQRNKGNFPGRFSGRQFSNSRSEMNVSTLELGDSALYLCASSLAGDGLGGYTFGSGTRLTVV.

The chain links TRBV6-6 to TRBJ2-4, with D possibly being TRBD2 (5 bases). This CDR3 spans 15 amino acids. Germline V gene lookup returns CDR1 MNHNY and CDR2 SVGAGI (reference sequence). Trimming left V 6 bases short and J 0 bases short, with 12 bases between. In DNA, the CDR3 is TGTGCCAGCAGAAATTCCGGGGTAGCCAAAAACATTCAGTACTTC. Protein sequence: CASRNSGVAKNIQYF.

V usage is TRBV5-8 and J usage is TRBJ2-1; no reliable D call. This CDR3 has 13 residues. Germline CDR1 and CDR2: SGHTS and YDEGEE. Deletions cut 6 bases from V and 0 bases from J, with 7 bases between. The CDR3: CASTRSSYNEQFF. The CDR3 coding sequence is TGTGCCAGCACGCGGAGCTCCTACAATGAGCAGTTCTTC.

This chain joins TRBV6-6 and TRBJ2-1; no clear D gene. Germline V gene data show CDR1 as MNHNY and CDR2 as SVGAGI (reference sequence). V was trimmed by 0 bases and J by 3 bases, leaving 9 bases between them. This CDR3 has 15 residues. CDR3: CASSYSPPIYNEQFF. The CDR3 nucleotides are TGTGCCAGCAGTTACTCTCCCCCCATCTACAATGAGCAGTTCTTC.

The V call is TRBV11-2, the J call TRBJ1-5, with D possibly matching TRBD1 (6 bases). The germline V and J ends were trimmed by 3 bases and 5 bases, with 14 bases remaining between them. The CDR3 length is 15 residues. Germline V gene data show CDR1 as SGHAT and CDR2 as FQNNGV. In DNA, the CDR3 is TGTGCCAGCAGCTTGACAGGATCGGGGGATCAGCCCCAGCATTTT. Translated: CASSLTGSGDQPQHF.

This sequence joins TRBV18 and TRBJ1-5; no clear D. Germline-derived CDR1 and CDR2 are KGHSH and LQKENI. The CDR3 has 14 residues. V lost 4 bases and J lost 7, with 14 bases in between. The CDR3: CASSQEREGQPQHF. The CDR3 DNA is TGTGCCAGCTCACAGGAGAGGGAAGGCCAGCCCCAGCATTTT.

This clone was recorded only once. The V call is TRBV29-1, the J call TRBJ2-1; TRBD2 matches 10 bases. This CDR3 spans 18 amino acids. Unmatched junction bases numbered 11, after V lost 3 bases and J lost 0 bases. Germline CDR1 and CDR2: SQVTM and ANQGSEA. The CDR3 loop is CSVDPSGRAFSSYNEQFF. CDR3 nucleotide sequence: TGCAGCGTTGACCCCAGCGGGAGGGCCTTCAGCTCCTACAATGAGCAGTTCTTC.

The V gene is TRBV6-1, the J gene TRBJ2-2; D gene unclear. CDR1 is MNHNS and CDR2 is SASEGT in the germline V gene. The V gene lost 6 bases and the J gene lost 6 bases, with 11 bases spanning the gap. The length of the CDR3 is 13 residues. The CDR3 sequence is CASRRAAAGELFF. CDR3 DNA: TGTGCCAGCAGAAGGGCCGCGGCCGGGGAGCTGTTTTTT.

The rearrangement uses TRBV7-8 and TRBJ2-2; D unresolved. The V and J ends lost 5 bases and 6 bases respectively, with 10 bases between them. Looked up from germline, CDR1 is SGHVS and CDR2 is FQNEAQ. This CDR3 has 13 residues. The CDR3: CASSPGSAGELFF. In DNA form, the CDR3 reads TGTGCCAGCAGCCCCGGTTCAGCCGGGGAGCTGTTTTTT.

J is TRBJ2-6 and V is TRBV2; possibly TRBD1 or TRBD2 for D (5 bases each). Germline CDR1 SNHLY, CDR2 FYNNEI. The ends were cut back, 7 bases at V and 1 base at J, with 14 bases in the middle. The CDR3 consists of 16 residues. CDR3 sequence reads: CASNWDVLSGANVLTF. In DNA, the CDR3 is TGTGCCAGCAACTGGGACGTGTTGTCTGGGGCCAACGTCCTGACTTTC.

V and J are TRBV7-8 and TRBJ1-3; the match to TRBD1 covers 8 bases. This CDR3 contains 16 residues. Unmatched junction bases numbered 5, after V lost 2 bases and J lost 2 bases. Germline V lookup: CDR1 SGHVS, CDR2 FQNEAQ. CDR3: CASSLREQGAGNTIYF. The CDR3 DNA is TGTGCCAGCAGCTTACGAGAACAGGGGGCTGGAAACACCATATATTTT.

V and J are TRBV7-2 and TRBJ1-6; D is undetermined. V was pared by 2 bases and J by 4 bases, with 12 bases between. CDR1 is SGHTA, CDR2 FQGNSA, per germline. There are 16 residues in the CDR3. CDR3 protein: CASSLRVGQYNSPLHF. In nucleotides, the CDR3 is TGTGCCAGCAGCTTAAGAGTGGGCCAGTATAATTCACCCCTCCACTTT.

This chain's CDR3 is CASSSGQQETQYF. In DNA form, the CDR3 reads TGTGCCAGCAGCTCGGGACAGCAAGAGACCCAGTACTTC. The rearrangement uses TRBV11-2 and TRBJ2-5; 7 bases line up with TRBD1. The trim removed 4 bases at V and 2 bases at J, leaving 1 base unmatched. Germline assignment: CDR1 SGHAT and CDR2 FQNNGV. The CDR3 contains 13 residues.

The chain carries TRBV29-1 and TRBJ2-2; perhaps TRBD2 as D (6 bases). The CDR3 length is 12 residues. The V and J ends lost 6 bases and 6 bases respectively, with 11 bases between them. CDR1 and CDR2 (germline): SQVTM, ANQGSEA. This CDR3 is CSVPTGAGELFF. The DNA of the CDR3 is TGCAGCGTCCCGACGGGGGCCGGGGAGCTGTTTTTT.

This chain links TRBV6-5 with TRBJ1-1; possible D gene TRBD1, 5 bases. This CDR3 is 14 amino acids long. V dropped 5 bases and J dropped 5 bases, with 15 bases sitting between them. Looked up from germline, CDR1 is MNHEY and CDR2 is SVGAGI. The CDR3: CASSKYTEGTEAFF. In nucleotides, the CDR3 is TGTGCCAGCAGTAAATATACAGAGGGGACTGAAGCTTTCTTT.

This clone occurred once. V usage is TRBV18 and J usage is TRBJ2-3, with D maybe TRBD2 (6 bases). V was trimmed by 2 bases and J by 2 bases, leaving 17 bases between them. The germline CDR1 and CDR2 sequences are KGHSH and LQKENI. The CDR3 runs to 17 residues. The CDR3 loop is CASSPTGTSKFTDTQYF. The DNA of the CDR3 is TGTGCCAGCTCACCAACCGGGACTTCTAAATTCACAGATACGCAGTATTTT.

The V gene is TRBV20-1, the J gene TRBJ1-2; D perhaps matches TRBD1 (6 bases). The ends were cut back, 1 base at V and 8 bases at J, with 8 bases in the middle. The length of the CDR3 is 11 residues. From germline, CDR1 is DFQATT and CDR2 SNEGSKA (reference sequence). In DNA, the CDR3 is TGCAGTGCTAGAGCCAGGGGCGGCTACACCTTC. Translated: CSARARGGYTF.

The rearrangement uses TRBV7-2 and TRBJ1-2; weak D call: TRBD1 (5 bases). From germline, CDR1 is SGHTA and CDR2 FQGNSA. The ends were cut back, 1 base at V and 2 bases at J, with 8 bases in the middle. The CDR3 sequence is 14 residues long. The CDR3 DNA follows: TGTGCCAGCAGCTTAGGGGGGTTGAACTATGGCTACACCTTC. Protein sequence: CASSLGGLNYGYTF.

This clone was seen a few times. CDR3 protein: CASSRTGSGNTIYF. CDR3 in DNA: TGTGCCAGTAGTCGGACAGGTTCTGGAAACACCATATATTTT. The V call is TRBV19, the J call TRBJ1-3; 7 nucleotides line up with TRBD1. With V trimmed by 5 bases and J by 1 base, 2 bases remained unmatched. Germline CDR1 and CDR2: LNHDA and SQIVND (reference sequence). CDR3 length: 14 residues. The entire variable domain, with the rest obtained from reference TRBV19 and TRBJ1-3, is as follows: DGGITQSPKYLFRKEGQNVTLSCEQNLNHDAMYWYRQDPGQGLRLIYYSQIVNDFQKGDIAEGYSVSREKKESFPLTVTSAQKNPTAFYLCASSRTGSGNTIYFGEGSWLTVV.

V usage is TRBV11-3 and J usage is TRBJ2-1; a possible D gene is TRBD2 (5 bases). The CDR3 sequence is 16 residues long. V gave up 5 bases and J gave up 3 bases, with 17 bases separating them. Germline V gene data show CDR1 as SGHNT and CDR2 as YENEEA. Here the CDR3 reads CASSPSPAVNYNEQFF. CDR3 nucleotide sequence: TGTGCCAGCAGCCCCAGTCCAGCGGTTAACTACAATGAGCAGTTCTTC.

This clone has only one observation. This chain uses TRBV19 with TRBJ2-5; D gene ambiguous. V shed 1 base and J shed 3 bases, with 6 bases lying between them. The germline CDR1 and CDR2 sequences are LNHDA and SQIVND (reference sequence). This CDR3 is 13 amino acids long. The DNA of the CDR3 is TGTGCCAGTAGTATAGGCCAGAAAGAGACCCAGTACTTC. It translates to CASSIGQKETQYF.

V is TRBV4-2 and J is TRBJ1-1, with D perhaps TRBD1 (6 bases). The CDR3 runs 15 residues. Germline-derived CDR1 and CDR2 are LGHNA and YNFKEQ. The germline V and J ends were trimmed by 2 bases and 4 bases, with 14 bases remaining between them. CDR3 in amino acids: CASSQSQGIRTEAFF. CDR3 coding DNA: TGTGCCAGCAGCCAATCCCAGGGGATTCGCACTGAAGCTTTCTTT.